Following are 25 T cell receptor beta chains from one sample sequenced in a study of blood T cells in healthy people across ages. It was with a sample-barcoded 5' primer and a J-beta primer mix that a second PCR of about 6 to 11 cycles was run. TCRdb independently ran MiXCR on the 5' RACE reads; one entry per CDR3 protein. The data show more than 500,000 distinct CDR3 sequences, about 26% seen once. This same sample was also part of a study on T cells of mothers and their children.

Sequencing was carried out using blood. The receptors were gathered from a boy between 2 and 10 years old in good health.

J is TRBJ1-2 and V is TRBV20-1, with D possibly being TRBD1 (5 bases). This CDR3 is built from 14 residues. V gave up 2 bases and J gave up 4 bases, with 14 bases separating them. CDR1 and CDR2 (germline): DFQATT, SNEGSKA (reference sequence). The CDR3 reads CSARWGRGSYGYTF. The DNA of the CDR3 is TGCAGTGCTAGATGGGGACGGGGGAGCTATGGCTACACCTTC.

The V gene is TRBV5-5, the J gene TRBJ2-5; D unclear. The J call is doubtful: the DNA matches TRBJ2-1 better. Looked up from germline, CDR1 is SGHKS and CDR2 is YYEKEE (reference sequence). The CDR3 is 14 residues long. CDR3 amino acids: CASSPMWGDTGQFF. CDR3 in DNA: TGTGCCAGCAGCCCGATGTGGGGTGACACTGGACAGTTCTTC.

The chain links TRBV28 to TRBJ1-1, with D unclear. Germline assignment: CDR1 MDHEN and CDR2 SYDVKM. This CDR3 has 14 amino acids. Trimming removed 0 bases at V and 4 bases at J, with 9 bases between. The CDR3 bases are TGTGCCAGCAGTTTATGGGGAAGAGGCACTGAAGCTTTCTTT. Translating it yields CASSLWGRGTEAFF.

The chain carries TRBV12-3 or TRBV12-4 and TRBJ1-5, with D unresolved. The V and J ends lost 2 bases and 0 bases respectively, with 8 bases between them. This CDR3 comprises 15 residues. The CDR3 loop is CASSLSSYSNQPQHF. The CDR3 nucleotides read TGTGCCAGCAGTTTAAGCTCCTATAGCAATCAGCCCCAGCATTTT.

The chain joins TRBV28 to TRBJ1-2; no clear D. V was pared by 2 bases and J by 4 bases, with 8 bases between. CDR1 and CDR2 (germline): MDHEN, SYDVKM. The CDR3 is 13 amino acids. This chain's CDR3 is CASSLESGYGYTF. The DNA of the CDR3 is TGTGCCAGCAGTTTAGAAAGCGGCTATGGCTACACCTTC.

The gene calls are TRBV20-1 and TRBJ2-7, with 8 bases identical to TRBD1. Germline-derived CDR1 and CDR2 are DFQATT and SNEGSKA (reference sequence). The CDR3 runs to 15 residues. After removal of 4 bases from V and 1 base from J, the junction contained 9 bases not matched to a gene. CDR3 nucleotides: TGCAGTGCTACTCCAGGGGGCGAAATATCCTACGAGCAGTACTTC. Protein product: CSATPGGEISYEQYF.

A few counts support this clonotype. The chain couples TRBV7-8 to TRBJ1-1; D may be TRBD1 (6 bases). The CDR3 is 15 amino acids. Germline loops: CDR1 SGHVS, CDR2 FQNEAQ. Trimming took off 5 bases at V and 3 bases at J, with 16 bases between the two ends. The CDR3 sequence is CASSQRQVWDTEAFF. CDR3 bases: TGTGCCAGCAGCCAGCGACAGGTTTGGGACACTGAAGCTTTCTTT.

This chain links TRBV12-3 or TRBV12-4 with TRBJ2-1, with 9 bases identical to TRBD2. The CDR3 consists of 19 residues. V shed 3 bases, J shed 4 bases, and the junction held 16 bases outside the gene matches. The DNA for the CDR3 is TGTGCCAGCAGTTTTACGTCGCTAGCGGGAAAGAGCCTGTACAATGAGCAGTTCTTC. Residues: CASSFTSLAGKSLYNEQFF.

The V call is TRBV27, the J call TRBJ1-2; TRBD1 is a possible D gene (6 bases). The V gene lost 0 bases and the J gene lost 4 bases, with 18 bases spanning the gap. Germline CDR1 and CDR2: MNHEY and SMNVEV (reference sequence). The CDR3 spans 17 residues. The CDR3, as DNA: TGTGCCAGCAGTTTATCTGGGACATCCCCGGGCGCCTATGGCTACACCTTC. It yields the protein CASSLSGTSPGAYGYTF.

This clonotype was counted between two and nine times. The chain recombines TRBV19 with TRBJ1-2; tentatively, D is TRBD1 (5 bases). CDR1 is LNHDA and CDR2 is SQIVND in the germline V gene (reference sequence). V was cut by 6 bases and J by 3 bases, with 11 bases left in between. The CDR3 totals 13 residues. The CDR3 region is CASSPTGYYGYTF. The CDR3 DNA is TGTGCCAGTAGCCCTACAGGCTACTATGGCTACACCTTC.

The chain is built from TRBV29-1 and TRBJ2-1; TRBD1 aligns across 8 bases. The J call is in doubt because the DNA end fits TRBJ2-5 better. The CDR3 has 12 residues. Germline-derived CDR1 and CDR2 are SQVTM and ANQGSEA. DNA of the CDR3: TGCAGCGGACGGACAGGGTTGGAGACCCAGTACTTC. Translated: CSGRTGLETQYF.

The CDR3 DNA follows: TGCGCCAGCCTGTCGGGCAGGGTGGGGGTAAACATTCAGTACTTC. Protein: CASLSGRVGVNIQYF. The V call is TRBV5-1, the J call TRBJ2-4; D may correspond to TRBD1 or TRBD2 (5 bases each). CDR3 size: 15 residues. Trimming pared 7 bases from V and 6 bases from J, leaving 20 bases between. In germline, CDR1 is SGHRS, CDR2 YFSETQ. Using reference TRBV5-1 and TRBJ2-4 for the parts outside the CDR3, the full variable domain is KAGVTQTPRYLIKTRGQQVTLSCSPISGHRSVSWYQQTPGQGLQFLFEYFSETQRNKGNFPGRFSGRQFSNSRSEMNVSTLELGDSALYLCASLSGRVGVNIQYFGAGTRLSVL.

Only a few counts were recorded for this clonotype. This rearrangement joins TRBV21-1 to TRBJ2-5; whether TRBD1, the table's D call, matches the DNA was not checked. TRBV21-1 is a pseudogene. The CDR3 covers 15 residues. The CDR3 DNA reads as TGTGCCAGCAGCACCCGGACAGGGATCGGGGAGACCCAGTACTTC. Residues: CASSTRTGIGETQYF.

The chain couples TRBV7-2 to TRBJ1-1; 9 nucleotides agree with TRBD1. This CDR3 is 14 amino acids long. The V gene end was trimmed by 7 bases and the J gene end by 2 bases; junction bases not matched to a gene: 5. Germline V gives CDR1 SGHTA, CDR2 FQGNSA. CDR3 region: CASNVTGGNTEAFF. The CDR3 DNA follows: TGTGCCAGCAACGTAACAGGGGGCAACACTGAAGCTTTCTTT.

With respect to this clonotype: The junction differs from germline at one of its ends, possibly a read error. The chain carries TRBV12-3 or TRBV12-4 and TRBJ2-6, with TRBD1 matching 10 bases. This CDR3 spans 17 amino acids. The CDR3 DNA follows: TGTGCCAGCAGTTTAAGACAGGGGGCTGCAGGGGTCAACGTCCTGACTTTC. Translation: CASSLRQGAAGVNVLTF.

This clonotype was recorded a few times. This chain connects TRBV10-3 to TRBJ2-4; TRBD2 matches 15 bases. The CDR3 spans 17 residues. The germline gives CDR1 ENHRY, CDR2 SYGVKD. Trimming cost V 1 base and J 5 bases; bases outside gene matches: 3. CDR3 nucleotides: TGTGCCATCAGTGAGTTGGGACTAGCGGGGGGCCAAAACATTCAGTACTTC. Its protein product is CAISELGLAGGQNIQYF.

The chain carries TRBV20-1 and TRBJ2-7, with TRBD1 matching over 7 bases. The CDR3 has 12 amino acids. Trimming at V came to 6 bases and at J to 6 bases, leaving 8 bases not matched to a gene. Germline CDR1 DFQATT, CDR2 SNEGSKA (reference sequence). The CDR3 DNA follows: TGCAGTGCCCTAGACAGGGAGCCCGAGCAGTACTTC. It yields the protein CSALDREPEQYF.

In its sample, this clonotype was seen many times. The chain uses TRBV10-3 and TRBJ2-3; 12 bases line up with TRBD2. The ends lost 6 bases at V and 6 bases at J; junction bases unmatched: 4. CDR1 and CDR2 (germline): ENHRY, SYGVKD. The CDR3 spans 14 residues. The CDR3 sequence: CAIRTSGGVDTQYF. CDR3 nucleotides: TGTGCCATCAGGACTAGCGGGGGTGTGGATACGCAGTATTTT.

V usage is TRBV3-1 and J usage is TRBJ2-5; 7 bases map to TRBD1. In germline, CDR1 is LGHDT, CDR2 YNNKEL (reference sequence). The J segment lost 5 bases and the V segment lost 0 bases, leaving 6 bases of the junction unmatched. CDR3 length: 15 residues. CDR3 sequence reads: CASSQDISGQETQYF. The CDR3 coding sequence is TGTGCCAGCAGCCAAGATATCTCGGGACAGGAGACCCAGTACTTC.

The chain has TRBV6-2 or TRBV6-3 and TRBJ2-7, with D perhaps assigned TRBD1 or TRBD2 (6 bases each). CDR1 MNHEY and CDR2 SVGEGT come from the germline V gene. The V end lost 2 bases, the J end lost 0 bases, and 17 bases lay between the germline ends. The CDR3 covers 17 residues. This CDR3 reads CASSYVVKGGVSYEQYF. The CDR3 coding sequence is TGTGCCAGCAGTTACGTGGTGAAGGGGGGAGTCTCCTACGAGCAGTACTTC.

As for this clonotype: At one end the junction does not follow the germline gene, possibly because of a read error. The chain is built from TRBV4-2 and TRBJ2-5; 7 bases agree with TRBD1. Germline V gene sequence: CDR1 LGHNA, CDR2 YNFKEQ. The CDR3 is made up of 15 amino acids. The CDR3 protein is CASSQEGTASYEQCF. Here the CDR3 DNA reads TGTGCCAGCAGCCAAGAGGGGACAGCCTCCTACGAGCAGTGCTTC.

This clonotype occurred a few times. The J gene is TRBJ2-7, the V gene TRBV20-1, with 8 positions matching TRBD2. Germline lookup yields CDR1 DFQATT and CDR2 SNEGSKA (reference sequence). This CDR3 comprises 13 residues. Trimming took 1 base from V and 4 from J; bases not matched to a gene: 3. The CDR3 reads CSARGTSLYEQYF. The CDR3, as DNA: TGCAGTGCTAGAGGGACTAGCTTATACGAGCAGTACTTC.

The J gene is TRBJ2-3, the V gene TRBV20-1, with 9 bases identical to TRBD1. The ends lost 6 bases at V and 4 bases at J; junction bases unmatched: 8. The CDR3 sequence is 14 residues long. Germline CDR1 is DFQATT and CDR2 is SNEGSKA (reference sequence). CDR3 DNA sequence: TGCAGTGCCCCGGGACAGGGTATTTCAGATACGCAGTATTTT. Its translation: CSAPGQGISDTQYF.

Turning to this clonotype: At one end the junction does not follow the germline gene, possibly because of a read error. The chain links TRBV29-1 to TRBJ2-7; 8 nucleotides align to TRBD1. CDR1 SQVTM and CDR2 ANQGSEA come from the germline V gene. There are 15 residues in the CDR3. The CDR3 nucleotides read TGCAGCGTCGAAGGACAGGGACCGCGACGCTACGAGCAGTACTTC. Protein sequence: CSVEGQGPRRYEQYF.

This chain uses TRBV10-3 with TRBJ1-6; TRBD1 might be the D (6 bases). V was pared by 7 bases and J by 10 bases, with 14 bases between. The CDR3 has 13 residues. CDR1 and CDR2 from the germline V gene are ENHRY and SYGVKD. The CDR3 nucleotides read TGTGCCATCAAGCCAGGGGTCGACTCACCCCTCCACTTT. It encodes CAIKPGVDSPLHF.